Below are 29 T cell receptor beta chains sequenced from a single sample in a study of OX40 agonist ivuxolimab in advanced cancers. TCRdb's copy holds only in-frame clones and misses some; the assay was immunoSEQ multiplex PCR. The sample consists of around 70,000 clones, 81% of them appearing once. Sequenced material: CD4+ or CD8+ T cells sorted from blood, taken in a trial of the OX40 agonist ivuxolimab. The receptor set was obtained from an adult with an advanced solid tumor such as melanoma, head and neck, liver or kidney cancer.

This clone was detected once. The same CDR3 is also encoded by other DNA sequences in this sample. The chain recombines TRBV4-1 with TRBJ1-4; D perhaps matches TRBD1 (5 bases). Looked up from germline, CDR1 is MGHRA and CDR2 is YSYEKL. The germline V and J ends were trimmed by 1 base and 0 bases, with 9 bases remaining between them. CDR3 length equals 16 residues. The CDR3 is CASSQGRGATNEKLFF. CDR3 nucleotide sequence: TGCGCCAGCAGCCAAGGAAGGGGAGCAACTAATGAAAAACTGTTTTTT.

J is TRBJ2-2 and V is TRBV10-2, with D possibly matching TRBD2 (6 bases). This CDR3 contains 13 residues. CDR1 and CDR2 (germline): WSHSY, SAAADI. Trimming took 4 bases from V and 6 from J, leaving 9 bases between them. CDR3 region: CASSVPSAGELFF. The CDR3 DNA is TGCGCCAGCAGTGTACCTAGCGCCGGGGAGCTGTTTTTT.

V usage is TRBV7-2 and J usage is TRBJ2-7; 8 bases map to TRBD1. Per the germline V gene, CDR1 is SGHTA and CDR2 is FQGNSA. J lost 8 bases, V lost 5 bases, and 11 bases had no gene match. The CDR3 contains 14 residues. CDR3 region: CASSTDRVWSQQYF. In DNA, the CDR3 is TGTGCCAGCAGCACGGACAGGGTTTGGAGTCAGCAGTACTTC.

V usage is TRBV2 and J usage is TRBJ1-5, with TRBD1 as a possible D gene (6 bases). In germline, CDR1 is SNHLY, CDR2 FYNNEI. The CDR3 sequence is 14 residues long. V was trimmed by 6 bases and J by 4 bases, leaving 13 bases between them. The CDR3 loop reads CASSAGQRNQPQHF. The CDR3 DNA is TGTGCCAGCAGCGCGGGACAAAGGAATCAGCCCCAGCATTTT.

The chain combines TRBV5-4 with TRBJ2-5, with 9 bases that match TRBD1. The end of the DNA fits TRBJ2-7 better, so the J call may be wrong. This CDR3 comprises 15 residues. Germline CDR1 and CDR2: SGHNT and YYREEE (reference sequence). The CDR3 sequence is CASSLDRGQSYEQYF. CDR3 sequence (DNA): TGTGCCAGCAGCTTGGACAGGGGGCAATCCTACGAGCAGTACTTC.

J is TRBJ1-2 and V is TRBV7-9; 7 bases align to TRBD1. Trimming cost V 5 bases and J 3 bases; bases outside gene matches: 9. The CDR3 contains 15 residues. CDR1 SEHNR and CDR2 FQNEAQ come from the germline V gene (reference sequence). The CDR3 sequence: CASSTGAGSHYGYTF. In nucleotides, the CDR3 is TGTGCCAGCAGCACAGGGGCTGGCAGCCACTATGGCTACACCTTC.

The CDR3 DNA sequence: TGTGCCAGCAGTTCCCGGACCAGACTTCTGTTTTTT. It codes for CASSSRTRLLFF. The J gene is TRBJ1-4, the V gene TRBV27; no reliable D call. CDR1 and CDR2 from the germline V gene are MNHEY and SMNVEV (reference sequence). This CDR3 has 12 amino acids. V gave up 4 bases and J gave up 14 bases, with 14 bases separating them.

Concerning this clone: The sample holds other DNA sequences that translate to the same CDR3. The gene calls are TRBV5-1 and TRBJ2-3; D gene unclear. The CDR3 length is 13 residues. CDR1 is SGHRS, CDR2 YFSETQ, per germline. V was clipped by 0 bases and J by 1 base, with 3 bases between them. The CDR3: CASSLAGTDTQYF. As DNA, the CDR3 is TGCGCCAGCAGCTTGGCCGGCACAGATACGCAGTATTTT.

This chain joins TRBV19 and TRBJ2-1; D is perhaps TRBD1 (6 bases). The CDR3 consists of 13 residues. Germline CDR1 and CDR2: LNHDA and SQIVND (reference sequence). With 10 bases removed from V and 3 bases from J, the gap between germline ends came to 13 bases. As DNA, the CDR3 is TGTGCCACCAGCGGACAGATCTACAATGAGCAGTTCTTC. As protein: CATSGQIYNEQFF.

The chain joins TRBV5-1 to TRBJ1-1, with 8 bases that match TRBD1. The CDR3 covers 15 residues. With 7 bases clipped from V and 2 bases from J, the junction kept 10 bases outside the gene matches. Germline CDR1 SGHRS, CDR2 YFSETQ. This chain's CDR3 is CASVRGLGGNTEAFF. In nucleotides, the CDR3 is TGCGCCAGCGTCAGGGGGCTTGGTGGTAACACTGAAGCTTTCTTT.

The chain carries TRBV29-1 and TRBJ1-1, with D possibly matching TRBD1 (6 bases). Trimming stripped 3 bases from V and 5 bases from J, with 13 bases between. Germline V gene data show CDR1 as SQVTM and CDR2 as ANQGSEA. The CDR3 loop spans 13 amino acids. The CDR3: CSVDLIGGTEAFF. CDR3 DNA sequence: TGCAGCGTTGACTTGATAGGGGGGACTGAAGCTTTCTTT.

The chain carries TRBV7-9 and TRBJ1-4, with a weak D call TRBD1 (6 bases). This CDR3 comprises 14 residues. Trimming took 5 bases from V and 7 from J, leaving 14 bases between them. Germline V CDR1 and CDR2: SEHNR, FQNEAQ (reference sequence). DNA for the CDR3: TGTGCCAGCAGCAAGGGAGGGGGGACTGAAAAACTGTTTTTT. Translating it yields CASSKGGGTEKLFF.

The rearrangement joins TRBV21-1 to TRBJ2-2; TRBD1, as called in the table, went unchecked against the DNA. TRBV21-1 represents a pseudogene. The CDR3 sequence is 18 residues long. The CDR3 loop is CASSKEVRQGGATGELFF. CDR3 DNA: TGTGCCAGCAGCAAAGAAGTCCGACAGGGTGGTGCCACCGGGGAGCTGTTTTTT.

This clone was seen a few times. CDR3 nucleotides: TGTGCCAGCAGTTTATGGGAAGGATATGGCTACACCTTC. This gives the protein CASSLWEGYGYTF. The chain is built from TRBV27 and TRBJ1-2, with D uncertain. CDR1 and CDR2 (germline): MNHEY, SMNVEV (reference sequence). V shed 1 base and J shed 5 bases, with 8 bases lying between them. The CDR3 has 13 residues.

This chain connects TRBV9 to TRBJ1-3; D possibly corresponds to TRBD1 (6 bases). V dropped 4 bases and J dropped 2 bases, with 13 bases sitting between them. This CDR3 contains 15 residues. The V gene's germline CDR1 is SGDLS and CDR2 YYNGEE. The CDR3 DNA sequence: TGTGCCAGCAGCAAGGAGACAGGTCCTGGAAACACCATATATTTT. Its protein is CASSKETGPGNTIYF.

V gene TRBV6-1 combines with J gene TRBJ1-5; D is perhaps TRBD1 (5 bases). Germline-derived CDR1 and CDR2 are MNHNS and SASEGT. The CDR3 loop spans 14 amino acids. Between the trimmed V and J ends, which lost 2 bases and 14 bases, there was a span of 19 bases. CDR3 sequence reads: CASSETQRQIGEHF. CDR3 in DNA: TGTGCCAGCAGTGAAACCCAGAGACAGATCGGGGAGCATTTT.

In its sample, this clone was seen once. The gene calls are TRBV5-1 and TRBJ2-1; no clear D. The V gene lost 1 base and the J gene lost 4 bases, with 9 bases spanning the gap. Germline V lookup: CDR1 SGHRS, CDR2 YFSETQ. The CDR3 is made up of 14 amino acids. CDR3 DNA: TGCGCCAGCAGCTTGACCGAATTATACAATGAGCAGTTCTTC. Translated, it gives CASSLTELYNEQFF.

The chain combines TRBV7-9 with TRBJ2-3, with D perhaps matching TRBD2 (5 bases). CDR1 is SEHNR and CDR2 is FQNEAQ in the germline V gene (reference sequence). The CDR3 totals 15 residues. Trimming took 4 bases from V and 0 from J, leaving 11 bases between them. CDR3 residues: CASSSPGISTDTQYF. The CDR3 DNA reads TGTGCCAGCAGCTCCCCGGGGATTAGCACAGATACGCAGTATTTT. The full variable domain, completed using reference TRBV7-9 and TRBJ2-3, is DTGVSQNPRHKITKRGQNVTFRCDPISEHNRLYWYRQTLGQGPEFLTYFQNEAQLEKSRLLSDRFSAERPKGSFSTLEIQRTEQGDSAMYLCASSSPGISTDTQYFGPGTRLTVL.

CDR3 nucleotides: TGTGCCAGCAGCCCCCACGGGTTGTCCAATGAGCAGTTCTTC. Its translation: CASSPHGLSNEQFF. The V call is TRBV7-3, the J call TRBJ2-1; D is unclear. The CDR3 loop spans 14 amino acids. The V gene lost 5 bases and the J gene lost 6 bases, with 14 bases spanning the gap. In germline, CDR1 is SGHTA, CDR2 FQGTGA.

The V call is TRBV11-2, the J call TRBJ1-6; 7 bases agree with TRBD1. The trim removed 1 base at V and 10 bases at J, leaving 7 bases unmatched. Germline V gene sequence: CDR1 SGHAT, CDR2 FQNNGV. The CDR3 covers 15 residues. Here the CDR3 DNA reads TGTGCCAGCAGCTTAGGGGACAGAGAGTCGTCACCCCTCCACTTT. Translation gives CASSLGDRESSPLHF.

V gene TRBV13 combines with J gene TRBJ2-1; D remains unclear. Looked up from germline, CDR1 is PRHDT and CDR2 is FYEKMQ (reference sequence). V dropped 2 bases and J dropped 14 bases, with 10 bases sitting between them. CDR3 length equals 11 residues. The CDR3 protein is CASSLIVSEFF. CDR3 in DNA: TGTGCCAGCAGCTTAATCGTTTCGGAGTTCTTC.

CDR3 region: CASSPLARSSYNEQFF. The CDR3 bases are TGTGCCAGCAGTCCTCTCGCTAGGAGCTCCTACAATGAGCAGTTCTTC. The chain links TRBV27 to TRBJ2-1; D unresolved. Germline-derived CDR1 and CDR2 are MNHEY and SMNVEV (reference sequence). This CDR3 comprises 16 residues. Trimming shortened V by 5 bases and J by 0 bases, and 14 bases separated the two germline ends.

The chain is built from TRBV18 and TRBJ1-2, with TRBD1 matching over 7 bases. V trimming: 3 bases; J trimming: 8 bases; junction bases outside the gene matches: 18. The germline V gene has CDR1 KGHSH and CDR2 LQKENI. The CDR3 totals 17 residues. CDR3 sequence: CASSPGTDTRESRGYTF. The CDR3, as DNA: TGTGCCAGCTCACCCGGGACAGATACTAGAGAATCGAGGGGCTACACCTTC.

V usage is TRBV10-3 and J usage is TRBJ2-2; maybe TRBD2 (6 bases). Germline assignment: CDR1 ENHRY and CDR2 SYGVKD. The CDR3 sequence is 15 residues long. V shed 4 bases and J shed 4 bases, with 13 bases lying between them. Here the CDR3 DNA reads TGTGCCATCAGTGCCTCACTAGCACCCACCGGGGAGCTGTTTTTT. It translates to CAISASLAPTGELFF.

J is TRBJ2-2 and V is TRBV6-6; tentative D call: TRBD2 (6 bases). CDR1 is MNHNY and CDR2 is SVGAGI in the germline V gene (reference sequence). V was pared by 8 bases and J by 7 bases, with 23 bases between. The CDR3 runs to 16 residues. CDR3 sequence (DNA): TGTGCCAGCGGATTCCCGGCGACTAGGCGGAGCGGGGAGCTGTTTTTT. Translated: CASGFPATRRSGELFF.

This clone was observed a single time. The chain employs TRBV5-1 and TRBJ2-1, with D uncertain. The germline V gene has CDR1 SGHRS and CDR2 YFSETQ. Trimming took off 0 bases at V and 1 base at J, with 5 bases between the two ends. The CDR3 extends over 14 amino acids. The CDR3 DNA reads as TGCGCCAGCAGCTTGGCCGAATCCTACAATGAGCAGTTCTTC. Its translation is CASSLAESYNEQFF.

Only one count was recorded for this clone. The CDR3 protein is CASSPSGRGTEAFF. CDR3 in DNA: TGTGCCAGCAGCCCATCAGGCAGGGGCACTGAAGCTTTCTTT. The gene calls are TRBV4-2 and TRBJ1-1, with a possible D match to TRBD1 (6 bases). The CDR3 sequence is 14 residues long. Trimming cost V 4 bases and J 4 bases, with 13 bases left between them. The germline V gene has CDR1 LGHNA and CDR2 YNFKEQ.

The chain uses TRBV6-1 and TRBJ1-1; tentative D call: TRBD1 (6 bases). The CDR3 is 14 residues long. CDR1 is MNHNS and CDR2 is SASEGT in the germline V gene. Trimming took 7 bases from V and 4 from J, leaving 16 bases between them. The CDR3 sequence: CASILGGPVTEAFF. The CDR3 DNA sequence: TGTGCCAGCATCCTGGGGGGGCCCGTCACTGAAGCTTTCTTT.

The chain uses TRBV7-3 and TRBJ2-3, with 7 bases matching TRBD2. With 2 bases clipped from V and 0 bases from J, the junction kept 5 bases outside the gene matches. The CDR3 is 16 residues long. The germline CDR1 and CDR2 sequences are SGHTA and FQGTGA. The CDR3 bases are TGTGCCAGCAGCTTACTAGGCGGGAGCAGCACAGATACGCAGTATTTT. It yields the protein CASSLLGGSSTDTQYF. The full variable domain, its missing parts supplied by reference TRBV7-3 and TRBJ2-3, is GAGVSQTPSNKVTEKGKYVELRCDPISGHTALYWYRQSLGQGPEFLIYFQGTGAADDSGLPNDRFFAVRPEGSVSTLKIQRTERGDSAVYLCASSLLGGSSTDTQYFGPGTRLTVL.